A single sample gave rise to the 27 T cell receptor beta chains below, sequenced in a study of T cell responses to AZD1222 COVID-19 vaccine. Assay: immunoSEQ multiplex PCR; the TCRdb copy retains only in-frame clones and omits some. Of approximately 210,000 clones in the sample, around 94% were seen once. This sample comprised peripheral blood, obtained 28 days after the second dose of the MenACWY control vaccine. The receptors originated from an adult who received the MenACWY meningococcal vaccine as a control.

CDR3 sequence reads: CASSHSSWDSPGDEQYF. The CDR3 DNA reads as TGCGCCAGCAGCCATTCCTCCTGGGACAGCCCCGGAGACGAGCAGTACTTC. The J gene is TRBJ2-7, the V gene TRBV23-1; 7 nucleotides line up with TRBD1. TRBV23-1 is recorded as an ORF, its role being uncertain. Unmatched junction bases numbered 19, after V lost 6 bases and J lost 5 bases. This CDR3 comprises 17 residues.

V is TRBV27 and J is TRBJ2-7, with D perhaps being TRBD1 or TRBD2 (5 bases each). Trimming shortened V by 3 bases and J by 3 bases, and 12 bases separated the two germline ends. The germline V gene encodes CDR1 MNHEY and CDR2 SMNVEV (reference sequence). This CDR3 contains 14 residues. CDR3 DNA sequence: TGTGCCAGCAGTTTCGGGGCGGGCTACTACGAGCAGTACTTC. Protein: CASSFGAGYYEQYF.

This sequence joins TRBV7-9 and TRBJ1-2; 9 nucleotides match TRBD1. Germline CDR1 and CDR2: SEHNR and FQNEAQ (reference sequence). CDR3 length: 13 amino acids. The V gene end was trimmed by 5 bases and the J gene end by 5 bases; junction bases not matched to a gene: 3. CDR3 coding DNA: TGTGCCAGCAGCGGAGGACAGGGGTATGGCTACACCTTC. Translated, it gives CASSGGQGYGYTF.

This clone turned up a few times. The CDR3 bases are TGTGCCACCAAGCAGGCCTCGATCACGACCGGGGAGCTGTTTTTT. It is translated as CATKQASITTGELFF. The rearrangement joins TRBV19 to TRBJ2-2; D is unresolved. V lost 10 bases to trimming and J lost 5 bases, with 20 bases between them. Germline V gene data show CDR1 as LNHDA and CDR2 as SQIVND (reference sequence). The CDR3 is 15 amino acids.

The chain joins TRBV4-2 to TRBJ2-7; the D gene is possibly TRBD2 (5 bases). Deletions cut 1 base from V and 7 bases from J, with 11 bases between. The CDR3 runs to 13 residues. Germline CDR1 is LGHNA and CDR2 is YNFKEQ. The CDR3: CASSQGGRGEQYF. The CDR3 DNA reads as TGTGCCAGCAGCCAAGGAGGGCGCGGGGAGCAGTACTTC.

The J gene is TRBJ2-2, the V gene TRBV24-1, with D maybe TRBD1 (6 bases). The V end lost 1 base, the J end lost 6 bases, and 11 bases lay between the germline ends. Germline V lookup: CDR1 KGHDR, CDR2 SFDVKD. CDR3 length equals 15 residues. The CDR3, as DNA: TGTGCCACCAGTGATTTTAGGGCAGGGGCCGGGGAGCTGTTTTTT. The encoded protein is CATSDFRAGAGELFF.

This clone was seen only a few times. This chain links TRBV7-3 with TRBJ2-1; 8 bases align to TRBD1. V lost 2 bases to trimming and J lost 6 bases; unmatched junction nucleotides: 3. The CDR3 length is 14 residues. Germline V lookup: CDR1 SGHTA, CDR2 FQGTGA. The CDR3 DNA sequence: TGTGCCAGCAGCTTAGTGGACAGGGCCAATGAGCAGTTCTTC. Amino acid sequence: CASSLVDRANEQFF.

The rearrangement uses TRBV20-1 and TRBJ2-7, with 10 bases aligning to TRBD2. The CDR3 runs 13 residues. CDR1 and CDR2 (germline): DFQATT, SNEGSKA (reference sequence). V was clipped by 3 bases and J by 5 bases; unmatched bases: 4. The CDR3: CSASRLAGDEQYF. DNA of the CDR3: TGCAGTGCTAGTCGGCTAGCGGGAGACGAGCAGTACTTC.

J is TRBJ2-7 and V is TRBV4-1; the match to TRBD2 covers 7 bases. CDR3 length: 15 residues. Germline CDR1 MGHRA, CDR2 YSYEKL. The V and J ends lost 0 bases and 2 bases, in that order; junction bases with no gene match: 4. CDR3 in amino acids: CASSQDPAGAYEQYF. In DNA form, the CDR3 reads TGCGCCAGCAGCCAAGATCCCGCGGGGGCCTACGAGCAGTACTTC.

The rearrangement joins TRBV5-3 to TRBJ1-2, with D perhaps TRBD1 (6 bases). Being an ORF, TRBV5-3 has a function that is uncertain. This CDR3 contains 14 residues. Trimming pared 2 bases from V and 7 bases from J, leaving 15 bases between. CDR3 protein: CARSFERDKRGYTF. The DNA for the CDR3 is TGTGCCAGAAGCTTTGAGAGGGACAAACGTGGCTACACCTTC.

This clone came up once. The rearrangement joins TRBV28 to TRBJ2-5; 12 bases map to TRBD2. V was clipped by 5 bases and J by 4 bases; unmatched bases: 17. Germline CDR1 is MDHEN and CDR2 is SYDVKM. The CDR3 length is 19 residues. The CDR3 region is CASSPEDRLAGEYGETQYF. The CDR3 DNA follows: TGTGCCAGCAGTCCAGAGGACAGACTAGCGGGGGAGTACGGAGAGACCCAGTACTTC.

The chain links TRBV19 to TRBJ2-7; the D is unclear. V lost 10 bases, J lost 1 base, and 11 bases lay in between. The CDR3 length is 12 residues. Germline CDR1 and CDR2: LNHDA and SQIVND (reference sequence). As DNA, the CDR3 is TGTGCCACCGCGGACGGATCCTACGAGCAGTACTTC. Residues: CATADGSYEQYF.

This clone was observed a single time. The V gene is TRBV24-1, the J gene TRBJ2-1; D is perhaps TRBD1 (8 bases). Germline assignment: CDR1 KGHDR and CDR2 SFDVKD. Trimming left V 7 bases short and J 7 bases short, with 22 bases between. CDR3 length: 16 residues. CDR3 coding DNA: TGTGCCACCAGCCCCCCCAGGGGGCCCGGGGGGAATGAGCAGTTCTTC. Translation: CATSPPRGPGGNEQFF.

This chain uses TRBV7-3 with TRBJ2-1; tentatively, D is TRBD2 (5 bases). This CDR3 has 13 amino acids. CDR1 and CDR2 from the germline V gene are SGHTA and FQGTGA. V was pared by 2 bases and J by 6 bases, with 8 bases between. Written as DNA, the CDR3 is TGTGCCAGCAGCTTATTAAGCGGCAATGAGCAGTTCTTC. Protein: CASSLLSGNEQFF.

The V call is TRBV6-1, the J call TRBJ2-5; D unclear. This CDR3 is 13 amino acids long. Germline assignment: CDR1 MNHNS and CDR2 SASEGT. V was clipped by 6 bases and J by 3 bases, with 11 bases between them. The CDR3, as DNA: TGTGCCAGCAGAAGGGAACTAAAAGAGACCCAGTACTTC. Translating gives CASRRELKETQYF.

This clone was counted a single time. The chain is built from TRBV19 and TRBJ2-7; D gene uncertain. V lost 4 bases, J lost 5 bases, and 15 bases lay in between. There are 14 residues in the CDR3. Germline CDR1 is LNHDA and CDR2 is SQIVND (reference sequence). CDR3 protein: CASSTGSPGNEQYF. CDR3 nucleotides: TGTGCCAGTAGTACCGGATCCCCTGGAAACGAGCAGTACTTC.

This clone was counted between two and nine times. CDR3 in DNA: TGTGCCAGCAGCTTTTTACAGGTGAACTCTGGGGCCAACGTCCTGACTTTC. Translated, it gives CASSFLQVNSGANVLTF. The J gene is TRBJ2-6, the V gene TRBV5-5; D is perhaps TRBD1 (5 bases). The germline gives CDR1 SGHKS, CDR2 YYEKEE (reference sequence). The CDR3 length is 17 residues. V lost 2 bases and J lost 0, with 12 bases in between.

The V call is TRBV4-1, the J call TRBJ2-7; 12 positions match TRBD1. V trimming: 3 bases; J trimming: 1 base; junction bases outside the gene matches: 1. Per the germline V gene, CDR1 is MGHRA and CDR2 is YSYEKL. This CDR3 comprises 15 residues. DNA of the CDR3: TGCGCCAGCAGCCAGGGACAGGGGGCGTCCTACGAGCAGTACTTC. It encodes CASSQGQGASYEQYF.

The chain couples TRBV7-9 to TRBJ2-7, with TRBD2 identical over 8 bases. CDR3 length equals 14 residues. After removal of 5 bases from V and 2 bases from J, the junction contained 5 bases not matched to a gene. Looked up from germline, CDR1 is SEHNR and CDR2 is FQNEAQ (reference sequence). This CDR3 reads CASSQLAETYEQYF. The CDR3 DNA follows: TGTGCCAGCAGCCAACTAGCGGAGACCTACGAGCAGTACTTC.

The chain employs TRBV28 and TRBJ2-1; D may be TRBD2 (6 bases). Trimming removed 3 bases at V and 4 bases at J, with 13 bases between. This CDR3 contains 15 residues. In germline, CDR1 is MDHEN, CDR2 SYDVKM. The CDR3 reads CASSLLGLSYNEQFF. As DNA, the CDR3 is TGTGCCAGCAGTTTGCTGGGACTTAGTTACAATGAGCAGTTCTTC.

As regards this clone: Other nucleotide sequences from this sample produce the same CDR3. CDR3 region: CASSASGSPYEQYF. CDR3 DNA sequence: TGTGCCAGCAGCGCCTCAGGCAGCCCCTACGAGCAGTACTTC. The gene calls are TRBV11-2 and TRBJ2-7; no reliable D call. CDR3 size: 14 residues. Germline CDR1 reads SGHAT; CDR2 reads FQNNGV. V was clipped by 5 bases and J by 2 bases, with 13 bases between them.

The chain combines TRBV5-1 with TRBJ1-4, with unresolved D. This CDR3 is built from 12 residues. V lost 6 bases and J lost 4, with 7 bases in between. Germline-derived CDR1 and CDR2 are SGHRS and YFSETQ. The CDR3 is CASKQFNEKLFF. The CDR3 region has the DNA TGCGCCAGCAAACAGTTTAATGAAAAACTGTTTTTT.

The J gene is TRBJ2-7, the V gene TRBV6-4; the D gene is possibly TRBD1 (6 bases). Trimming removed 0 bases from V and 3 bases from J, with 12 bases in between. Germline CDR1 and CDR2: MRHNA and SNTAGT. The CDR3 runs 15 residues. CDR3 in amino acids: CASSDSNRVHYEQYF. The CDR3 nucleotides are TGTGCCAGCAGTGACTCGAACAGGGTGCACTACGAGCAGTACTTC.

This rearrangement joins TRBV30 to TRBJ1-5, with D perhaps matching TRBD1 (5 bases). Germline CDR1 and CDR2: GTSNPN and SVGIG (reference sequence). The CDR3 extends over 14 amino acids. The germline V and J ends were trimmed by 3 bases and 3 bases, with 12 bases remaining between them. CDR3 loop: CAWSLGQVNQPQHF. CDR3 bases: TGTGCCTGGAGCTTGGGGCAGGTCAATCAGCCCCAGCATTTT.

In this sample, this clone turned up once. The chain combines TRBV4-2 with TRBJ1-2, with D hard to call. CDR1 LGHNA and CDR2 YNFKEQ come from the germline V gene. This CDR3 comprises 16 residues. Trimming removed 1 base from V and 1 base from J, with 13 bases in between. The CDR3 bases are TGTGCCAGCAGCCAAGTGGACTCCGGGCTTAACTATGGCTACACCTTC. This gives the protein CASSQVDSGLNYGYTF.

Remarks on this clone: The same CDR3 can be traced to other DNA sequences in this sample. This chain uses TRBV9 with TRBJ1-3, with D possibly TRBD1 on 6 matching bases. CDR1 SGDLS and CDR2 YYNGEE come from the germline V gene. The CDR3 has 15 residues. With 2 bases removed from V and 0 bases from J, the gap between germline ends came to 9 bases. CDR3 in DNA: TGTGCCAGCAGCGTTGGGGGGCTCTCTGGAAACACCATATATTTT. This codes for CASSVGGLSGNTIYF.

The rearrangement uses TRBV19 and TRBJ2-2; D unclear. The CDR3 contains 11 residues. Trimming removed 6 bases from V and 5 bases from J, with 4 bases in between. Germline V gene data show CDR1 as LNHDA and CDR2 as SQIVND (reference sequence). The CDR3 here is CASRRTGELFF. The CDR3 DNA reads as TGTGCCAGTAGGAGGACCGGGGAGCTGTTTTTT.